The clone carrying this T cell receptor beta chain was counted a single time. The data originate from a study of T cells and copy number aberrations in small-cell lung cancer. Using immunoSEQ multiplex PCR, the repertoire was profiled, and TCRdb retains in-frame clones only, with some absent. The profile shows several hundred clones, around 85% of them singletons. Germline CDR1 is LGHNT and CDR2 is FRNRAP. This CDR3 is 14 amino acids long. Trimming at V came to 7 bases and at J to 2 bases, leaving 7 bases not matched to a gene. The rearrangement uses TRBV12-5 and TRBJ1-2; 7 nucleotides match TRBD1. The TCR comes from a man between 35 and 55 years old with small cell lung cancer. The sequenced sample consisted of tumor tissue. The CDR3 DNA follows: TGTGCTAGTGTTCGGACAGGAGGAAACTATGGCTACACCTTC. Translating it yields CASVRTGGNYGYTF.